The next 28 T cell receptor beta chains were all read from a single sample in a study of cytomegalovirus exposure and HLA in healthy donors. PCR amplification relied on 60 Vbeta primers (plus 13 Jbeta primers). Using immunoSEQ multiplex PCR, the repertoire was profiled, and TCRdb retains in-frame clones only, with some absent. This repertoire shows 180,000 or so clones, around 80% found once; its top ten account for around 2.3%. The specimen sequenced was PBMCs. These TCRs come from a woman between 45 and 65 years old in good health and CMV-seronegative.

The chain couples TRBV14 to TRBJ2-3; TRBD2 is a possible D gene (5 bases). The CDR3 is made up of 15 amino acids. Germline CDR1 SGHDN, CDR2 FVKESK. V lost 6 bases and J lost 0, with 13 bases in between. The CDR3 loop reads CASRRSADSTDTQYF. CDR3 bases: TGTGCCAGCAGACGGTCAGCGGACAGCACAGATACGCAGTATTTT.

The rearrangement joins TRBV19 to TRBJ2-7; D is possibly TRBD2 (6 bases). V lost 10 bases and J lost 3, with 13 bases in between. CDR1 and CDR2 (germline): LNHDA, SQIVND (reference sequence). The CDR3 contains 12 residues. Here the CDR3 reads CATEAGNYEQYF. CDR3 coding DNA: TGTGCCACAGAGGCGGGAAACTACGAGCAGTACTTC.

The chain combines TRBV2 with TRBJ2-5; TRBD2 agrees at 8 bases. Germline CDR1 SNHLY, CDR2 FYNNEI. This CDR3 has 14 amino acids. J gave up 2 bases and V 7 bases, and 6 bases lay outside the gene matches. In DNA form, the CDR3 reads TGTGCCAGCATCCGCGGGGGGTCGCAAGAGACCCAGTACTTC. Protein product: CASIRGGSQETQYF.

The rearrangement uses TRBV6-5 and TRBJ2-3, with D unclear. The CDR3 spans 13 residues. Germline-derived CDR1 and CDR2 are MNHEY and SVGAGI. Trimming pared 2 bases from V and 9 bases from J, leaving 12 bases between. CDR3 in amino acids: CASSYGLQSTQYF. The CDR3 coding sequence is TGTGCCAGCAGTTACGGGCTCCAGTCAACGCAGTATTTT.

A remark on this clone: Mismatch with germline at one junction end may stem from a read error. This chain joins TRBV5-6 and TRBJ2-1; 11 nucleotides line up with TRBD2. The germline gives CDR1 SGHDT, CDR2 YYEEEE. This CDR3 is built from 16 residues. The CDR3 sequence: CASLHRASGRWGEQLF. The CDR3, as DNA: TGTGCCAGCCTCCATAGGGCTAGCGGGAGGTGGGGGGAGCAGCTCTTC.

This clone came up once. The chain employs TRBV10-3 and TRBJ1-1; D is unclear. CDR1 is ENHRY, CDR2 SYGVKD, per germline. The CDR3 spans 15 residues. V was trimmed by 6 bases and J by 1 base, leaving 15 bases between them. The CDR3 nucleotides read TGTGCCATCAGGCCCCGGCCCCAGGCGAACACTGAAGCTTTCTTT. Translating it yields CAIRPRPQANTEAFF.

A few counts support this clone. The chain couples TRBV6-1 to TRBJ2-7; the D is unclear. The CDR3 length is 14 residues. From germline, CDR1 is MNHNS and CDR2 SASEGT. Trimming took off 7 bases at V and 5 bases at J, with 18 bases between the two ends. The CDR3 coding sequence is TGTGCCAGCAAAATCGTAGATTTGTCCCACGAGCAGTACTTC. It yields the protein CASKIVDLSHEQYF.

This clone was counted only a few times. The V gene is TRBV28, the J gene TRBJ1-1, with 7 bases aligning to TRBD1. The CDR3 runs to 16 residues. The germline V gene encodes CDR1 MDHEN and CDR2 SYDVKM. J was trimmed by 0 bases and V by 5 bases; bases with no gene match: 9. The CDR3 loop reads CASSRQGVGMNTEAFF. The CDR3 DNA sequence: TGTGCCAGCAGTCGGCAGGGGGTGGGGATGAACACTGAAGCTTTCTTT.

The rearrangement uses TRBV5-1 and TRBJ1-3; maybe TRBD1 (5 bases). The CDR3 contains 16 residues. V dropped 4 bases and J dropped 2 bases, with 16 bases sitting between them. Germline-derived CDR1 and CDR2 are SGHRS and YFSETQ. The CDR3 sequence is CASSLGTPGTGNTIYF. The DNA of the CDR3 is TGCGCCAGCAGCCTCGGCACCCCAGGGACTGGAAACACCATATATTTT.

This clone is a singleton in its sample. The CDR3, as DNA: TGTGCCAGCAGCGCGTCGGGACTAGTTAGCACAGATACGCAGTATTTT. As protein: CASSASGLVSTDTQYF. The chain combines TRBV9 with TRBJ2-3; 8 bases align to TRBD2. Germline-derived CDR1 and CDR2 are SGDLS and YYNGEE. The CDR3 sequence is 16 residues long. The trim removed 3 bases at V and 0 bases at J, leaving 6 bases unmatched.

This chain connects TRBV6-5 to TRBJ2-5; D is unclear. The CDR3 is 12 residues long. Germline assignment: CDR1 MNHEY and CDR2 SVGAGI. V gave up 7 bases and J gave up 1 base, with 7 bases separating them. Here the CDR3 DNA reads TGTGCCAGCACCGGGTCCCAAGAGACCCAGTACTTC. This encodes CASTGSQETQYF.

The V gene is TRBV6-6, the J gene TRBJ1-2, with 10 nucleotides matching TRBD1. The V gene's germline CDR1 is MNHNY and CDR2 SVGAGI (reference sequence). With 4 bases clipped from V and 4 bases from J, the junction kept 3 bases outside the gene matches. The CDR3 length is 14 residues. CDR3 nucleotides: TGTGCCAGCAGTTCGACAGGGGGCGCCTATGGCTACACCTTC. It is translated as CASSSTGGAYGYTF.

V usage is TRBV30 and J usage is TRBJ1-2, with 7 bases aligning to TRBD1. The trim removed 2 bases at V and 6 bases at J, leaving 9 bases unmatched. Germline CDR1 is GTSNPN and CDR2 is SVGIG (reference sequence). The CDR3 has 14 residues. In DNA form, the CDR3 reads TGTGCCTGGAGTATCCGGGACAGATACCATGGCTACACCTTC. It specifies CAWSIRDRYHGYTF.

The gene calls are TRBV6-6 and TRBJ2-7; D might be TRBD2 (7 bases). V dropped 5 bases and J dropped 3 bases, with 17 bases sitting between them. The CDR3 length is 15 residues. Germline V CDR1 and CDR2: MNHNY, SVGAGI (reference sequence). The CDR3 loop reads CASSRGGAEGYEQYF. DNA for the CDR3: TGTGCCAGCAGTAGGGGGGGGGCTGAGGGCTACGAGCAGTACTTC.

The V and J genes are TRBV6-1 and TRBJ1-3; D is possibly TRBD1 (5 bases). CDR1 MNHNS and CDR2 SASEGT come from the germline V gene. Deletions cut 2 bases from V and 0 bases from J, with 8 bases between. The CDR3 loop spans 15 amino acids. The CDR3 protein is CASSEQGSSGNTIYF. The CDR3 DNA sequence: TGTGCCAGCAGTGAACAGGGTAGCTCTGGAAACACCATATATTTT.

The CDR3 loop reads CASSPESYGYTF. In DNA form, the CDR3 reads TGTGCCAGCAGCCCAGAATCCTATGGCTACACCTTC. The chain carries TRBV7-9 and TRBJ1-2; D call uncertain. The length of the CDR3 is 12 residues. The germline V gene has CDR1 SEHNR and CDR2 FQNEAQ (reference sequence). The ends were cut back, 5 bases at V and 4 bases at J, with 8 bases in the middle.

This chain links TRBV7-2 with TRBJ1-2; unclear D gene. Trimming took 5 bases from V and 3 from J, leaving 7 bases between them. Germline CDR1 reads SGHTA; CDR2 reads FQGNSA. The CDR3 covers 12 residues. The CDR3: CASSPQDYGYTF. The CDR3 DNA sequence: TGTGCCAGCAGCCCTCAGGACTATGGCTACACCTTC.

V and J are TRBV6-1 and TRBJ1-1, with TRBD1 matching over 7 bases. The CDR3 has 12 amino acids. V was clipped by 6 bases and J by 10 bases; unmatched bases: 8. Germline V gene lookup returns CDR1 MNHNS and CDR2 SASEGT. The CDR3 DNA follows: TGTGCCAGCAGCGAACACAGGGGCGTAGCTTTCTTT. Its protein is CASSEHRGVAFF.

The chain has TRBV7-8 and TRBJ2-3; 14 bases align to TRBD2. With 6 bases clipped from V and 5 bases from J, the junction kept 7 bases outside the gene matches. CDR1 SGHVS and CDR2 FQNEAQ come from the germline V gene. The CDR3 extends over 16 amino acids. CDR3 loop: CASSPRLAGGGDTQYF. The CDR3 DNA is TGTGCCAGCAGTCCCCGACTAGCGGGGGGGGGAGATACGCAGTATTTT.

The chain carries TRBV7-2 and TRBJ2-1; D is unclear. V lost 0 bases, J lost 8 bases, and 5 bases lay in between. CDR3 length equals 12 residues. Germline-derived CDR1 and CDR2 are SGHTA and FQGNSA. This CDR3 is CASSLALDEQFF. The CDR3 region has the DNA TGTGCCAGCAGCTTAGCGCTAGATGAGCAGTTCTTC.

The rearrangement joins TRBV5-1 to TRBJ1-1, with TRBD1 as a possible D gene (5 bases). The V end was cut by 1 base, the J end by 1 base, with 8 bases between. The CDR3 is made up of 14 amino acids. Germline V gives CDR1 SGHRS, CDR2 YFSETQ. The CDR3 here is CASSLLDRNTEAFF. CDR3 nucleotide sequence: TGCGCCAGCAGCTTGTTAGACAGGAACACTGAAGCTTTCTTT.

A few counts support this clone. The J gene is TRBJ2-2, the V gene TRBV11-3; TRBD1 matches at 8 bases. The length of the CDR3 is 15 residues. V gave up 5 bases and J gave up 3 bases; unmatched junction bases: 5. Germline V CDR1 and CDR2: SGHNT, YENEEA. CDR3 in DNA: TGTGCCAGCAGCCAACAGGGGGTTCACACCGGGGAGCTGTTTTTT. As protein: CASSQQGVHTGELFF.

The V and J genes are TRBV4-3 and TRBJ2-7; 9 bases are a match to TRBD2. The J segment lost 3 bases and the V segment lost 0 bases, leaving 6 bases of the junction unmatched. This CDR3 region has 16 residues. The germline CDR1 and CDR2 sequences are LGHNA and YSLEER. CDR3 residues: CASSQDLAGPYYEQYF. CDR3 DNA sequence: TGCGCCAGCAGCCAAGACCTAGCGGGACCTTACTACGAGCAGTACTTC.

The rearrangement uses TRBV30 and TRBJ1-2; 11 nucleotides match TRBD1. CDR1 and CDR2 from the germline V gene are GTSNPN and SVGIG (reference sequence). The CDR3 is made up of 13 amino acids. Unmatched junction bases numbered 4, after V lost 5 bases and J lost 5 bases. The CDR3 nucleotides are TGTGCCTGGGGGACAGGGGGGAGGTATGGCTACACCTTC. Amino acid sequence: CAWGTGGRYGYTF.

The rearrangement joins TRBV27 to TRBJ1-6; perhaps TRBD1 as D (5 bases). Germline V CDR1 and CDR2: MNHEY, SMNVEV (reference sequence). Trimming removed 5 bases from V and 6 bases from J, with 17 bases in between. The CDR3 runs 16 residues. The chain's CDR3 is CASSPAGDSGNSPLHF. Written as DNA, the CDR3 is TGTGCCAGCAGTCCAGCGGGGGATTCGGGTAATTCACCCCTCCACTTT.

This clone appeared a few times. The V and J genes are TRBV5-1 and TRBJ2-1; D possibly corresponds to TRBD2 (5 bases). The length of the CDR3 is 13 residues. Per the germline V gene, CDR1 is SGHRS and CDR2 is YFSETQ. Deletions cut 0 bases from V and 8 bases from J, with 9 bases between. The CDR3 nucleotides read TGCGCCAGCAGCTTGGTTGTCGGGGATGAGCAGTTCTTC. It encodes CASSLVVGDEQFF.

The gene calls are TRBV27 and TRBJ2-5, with 7 nucleotides matching TRBD2. J was trimmed by 6 bases and V by 6 bases; bases with no gene match: 13. The CDR3 runs 15 residues. Germline V gene sequence: CDR1 MNHEY, CDR2 SMNVEV (reference sequence). CDR3 protein: CASRVGLTGVKTQYF. The CDR3 nucleotides are TGTGCCAGCAGGGTGGGACTAACGGGGGTAAAGACCCAGTACTTC.

This chain joins TRBV6-6 and TRBJ2-5, with TRBD2 identical over 7 bases. The J call could be wrong; TRBJ2-7 is a better fit for the DNA end. CDR1 and CDR2 from the germline V gene are MNHNY and SVGAGI (reference sequence). The CDR3 length is 15 residues. The DNA for the CDR3 is TGTGCCAGCAGATCAGACCTAGCGGCAACCTACGAGCAGTACTTC. Amino acid sequence: CASRSDLAATYEQYF.